This is a list of T cell receptor beta chains from one sample in a study of response to subunit inactivated influenza vaccine. TCRdb reanalysed the RT-PCR reads using MiXCR and keeps one entry per CDR3 protein. The sample carries hundreds of thousands of distinct CDR3 sequences, around 18% recorded once. The sequencing used PBMCs from blood, collected about 5 days after vaccination. These receptor sequences come from a man in his forties or fifties who received an inactivated influenza vaccine. The CDR3 runs from the conserved cysteine through the conserved F or W. A D gene is named only where the DNA matches it firmly. The listing skips clone size in some rows; elsewhere it reads once, few, many or a size class.

many | TRBJ2-2 | TRBV12-3/TRBV12-4 | NA | CASSLGGVSTGELFF | TGTGCCAGCAGTTTAGGGGGCGTGAGCACCGGGGAGCTGTTTTTT
NA | TRBJ1-2 | TRBV5-1 | NA | CASSLDRPDYGYTF | TGCGCCAGCAGCTTGGACAGGCCGGACTATGGCTACACCTTC
many | TRBJ1-1 | TRBV11-2 | NA | CASSLDLTSDLHFF | TGTGCCAGCAGCTTAGATCTAACCTCAGATTTGCATTTCTTT
NA | TRBJ2-2 | TRBV6-2/TRBV6-3 | NA | CASSYLGLYTGELFF | TGTGCCAGCAGTTACTTAGGTCTCTACACCGGGGAGCTGTTTTTT
NA | TRBJ2-2 | TRBV4-3 | TRBD1 | CASSQDGTGHTGELFF | TGCGCCAGCAGCCAAGATGGGACAGGGCACACCGGGGAGCTGTTTTTT
NA | TRBJ1-1 | TRBV20-1 | NA | CSATPGQNTEAFF | TGCAGTGCTACCCCGGGACAGAACACTGAAGCTTTCTTT
many | TRBJ1-1 | TRBV12-3/TRBV12-4 | NA | CASTAIRGTEAFF | TGTGCCAGCACCGCCATCAGGGGCACTGAAGCTTTCTTT
NA | TRBJ2-1 | TRBV9 | TRBD2 | CASSPGTRDLQFF | TGTGCCAGCAGCCCCGGGACTAGAGATCTCCAGTTCTTC
few | TRBJ1-1 | TRBV20-1 | NA | CSARVTDWGHTEAFF | TGCAGTGCTAGAGTTACAGATTGGGGCCACACTGAAGCTTTCTTT
few | TRBJ1-2 | TRBV7-3 | NA | CASSYRGGDYGYTF | TGTGCCAGCAGCTACCGGGGAGGAGACTATGGCTACACCTTC
few | TRBJ1-5 | TRBV6-1 | NA | CASSEGAPNQPQHF | TGTGCCAGCAGTGAGGGGGCCCCCAATCAGCCCCAGCATTTT
NA | TRBJ1-6 | TRBV9 | TRBD1 | CASSGDTGAFNSPLHF | TGTGCCAGCAGCGGGGATACAGGGGCCTTCAATTCACCCCTCCACTTT
few | TRBJ1-5 | TRBV7-2 | NA | CANSLVRGVNQPQHF | TGTGCCAACAGCTTAGTTCGGGGGGTCAATCAGCCCCAGCATTTT
NA | TRBJ2-1 | TRBV20-1 | NA | CSAGLTNDGEQFF | TGCAGTGCTGGACTCACAAATGACGGTGAGCAGTTCTTC
few | TRBJ2-5 | TRBV9 | NA | CASSVEGLETQYF | TGTGCCAGCAGCGTAGAAGGTCTGGAGACCCAGTACTTC
many | TRBJ2-1 | TRBV12-3/TRBV12-4 | TRBD2 | CASSLRAAGDREQFF | TGTGCCAGCAGTTTACGCGCAGCGGGAGATCGGGAGCAGTTCTTC
NA | TRBJ2-4 | TRBV12-3/TRBV12-4 | NA | CASSLLWTVPWDIQYF | TGTGCCAGCAGTTTATTGTGGACAGTCCCGTGGGACATTCAGTACTTC
NA | TRBJ2-1 | TRBV4-2 | NA | CASSQEGGLVSYNEQFF | TGTGCCAGCAGCCAAGAGGGTGGTCTAGTCTCCTACAATGAGCAGTTCTTC
NA | TRBJ2-2 | TRBV7-8 | NA | CASSLLASNTGELFF | TGTGCCAGCAGCTTACTGGCTTCGAACACCGGGGAGCTGTTTTTT
NA | TRBJ2-1 | TRBV7-2 | TRBD1 | CASSSWKDRGTYNEQFF | TGTGCCAGCAGCTCTTGGAAGGACAGGGGCACCTACAATGAGCAGTTCTTC
many | TRBJ2-7 | TRBV20-1 | TRBD1 | CRPGTGGSYEQYF | TGCAGGCCAGGGACAGGGGGCTCCTACGAGCAGTACTTC
NA | TRBJ2-5 | TRBV4-2 | TRBD2 | CASSQDHGRARETQYF | TGTGCCAGCAGCCAAGATCACGGGAGGGCCAGAGAGACCCAGTACTTC
NA | TRBJ2-5 | TRBV15 | TRBD2 | CATSASGTLETQYF | TGTGCCACCAGCGCGAGCGGGACTCTCGAGACCCAGTACTTC
few | TRBJ2-2 | TRBV20-1 | NA | CSARNGDGGELFF | TGCAGTGCTAGAAACGGGGATGGCGGGGAGCTGTTTTTT
many | TRBJ2-3 | TRBV29-1 | NA | CSPGIADTQYF | TGCAGCCCCGGAATAGCAGATACGCAGTATTTT